Listed below are T cell receptor beta chains from one sample, sequenced in a study of blood T cell repertoires in COVID-19. Only in-frame clones appear in the TCRdb table, and some are missing; sequencing was by immunoSEQ multiplex PCR. The sample lists a few hundred thousand clones, 88% occurring once. Source material: PBMCs or T cells enriched from blood (not recorded which). The receptors derive from a woman under 30 who had recovered from COVID-19. The CDR3 runs from the conserved cysteine through the conserved F or W. The D gene is left open where the match is weak. Clone size is not always given. Where it is, it says once, few, many or a class for expanded clones.

>-|TRBV30|TRBJ1-4|-
CAWDLGGKNEKLFF
TGTGCCTGGGATTTGGGCGGGAAAAATGAAAAACTGTTTTTT
>few|TRBV2|TRBJ1-5|-
CASSEEAAGTHQPQHF
TGTGCCAGCAGTGAAGAGGCTGCAGGGACTCATCAGCCCCAGCATTTT
>once|TRBV11-2|TRBJ2-1|TRBD2
CASSPWVRGGHYNEQFF
TGTGCCAGCAGCCCGTGGGTTCGGGGGGGCCACTACAATGAGCAGTTCTTC
>-|TRBV29-1|TRBJ2-7|TRBD1
CSVSDRAWHEQYF
TGCAGCGTGTCTGACAGGGCTTGGCACGAGCAGTACTTC
>-|TRBV27|TRBJ2-3|-
CASSPTGSTDTQYF
TGTGCCAGCAGCCCAACGGGGAGCACAGATACGCAGTATTTT
>-|TRBV19|TRBJ1-1|-
CASSTTANTEAFF
TGTGCCAGTAGTACGACAGCGAACACTGAAGCTTTCTTT
>once|TRBV6-5|TRBJ1-5|-
CASRWTENQPQHF
TGTGCCAGCAGGTGGACTGAGAATCAGCCCCAGCATTTT
>once|TRBV5-1|TRBJ2-2|-
CASSFSGQATGELFF
TGCGCCAGCAGCTTTTCGGGACAAGCCACCGGGGAGCTGTTTTTT
>-|TRBV3-1/TRBV3-2|TRBJ2-7|TRBD2
CASRHIAGGDTYEQYF
TGTGCCAGCAGACACATAGCGGGGGGCGACACCTACGAGCAGTACTTC
>-|TRBV10-1|TRBJ1-2|TRBD1
CASYGLRQGNYGYTF
TGCGCCAGCTACGGCCTTCGACAGGGAAACTATGGCTACACCTTC
>-|TRBV23-1|TRBJ1-5|-
CASSQAQGGNQPQHF
TGCGCCAGCAGTCAAGCACAGGGAGGCAATCAGCCCCAGCATTTT
>-|TRBV7-9|TRBJ1-4|TRBD1
CASISGQASNEKLFF
TGTGCCAGCATCAGTGGACAGGCATCTAATGAAAAACTGTTTTTT
>-|TRBV12-5|TRBJ1-5|TRBD1
CASGPRTGDNHSNQPQHF
TGTGCTAGTGGCCCTCGGACAGGGGACAACCATAGCAATCAGCCCCAGCATTTT
>-|TRBV28|TRBJ1-6|TRBD1
CASSKIDRDNSPLHF
TGTGCCAGCAGCAAGATTGACAGGGATAATTCACCCCTCCACTTT
>-|TRBV10-3|TRBJ1-1|-
CAISEDLGVTEAFF
TGTGCCATCAGTGAGGATTTGGGAGTCACTGAAGCTTTCTTT
>-|TRBV15|TRBJ2-7|-
CATSPSRGGSYEQYF
TGTGCCACCAGCCCTTCAAGGGGGGGGAGCTACGAGCAGTACTTC
>-|TRBV18|TRBJ2-2|TRBD1
CASSTGVGELFF
TGTGCCAGCTCGACAGGGGTTGGGGAGCTGTTTTTT
>-|TRBV3-1/TRBV3-2|TRBJ1-5|-
CASSQAGINQPQHF
TGTGCCAGCAGCCAAGCAGGGATCAATCAGCCCCAGCATTTT
>-|TRBV28|TRBJ1-4|-
CASSPYLGYNEKLFF
TGTGCCAGCAGCCCTTACCTAGGCTATAATGAAAAACTGTTTTTT
>-|TRBV7-9|TRBJ1-1|TRBD1
CASSLTGSEAFF
TGTGCCAGCAGCTTGACAGGGAGCGAAGCTTTCTTT
>-|TRBV30|TRBJ1-4|-
CACSPREKLFF
TGTGCCTGTTCTCCTCGTGAAAAACTGTTTTTT
>-|TRBV2|TRBJ1-2|-
CASSSGTNYGYTF
TGTGCCAGCTCCTCCGGGACTAACTATGGCTACACCTTC
>once|TRBV6-1|TRBJ2-3|TRBD2
CASSAAGGPRDTQYF
TGTGCCAGCAGTGCAGCGGGGGGGCCTAGAGATACGCAGTATTTT
>-|TRBV20-1|TRBJ1-4|-
CSATGGQPVFF
TGCAGTGCTACGGGGGGGCAGCCGGTGTTTTTT
>-|TRBV9|TRBJ2-5|TRBD2
CASSVGLAGIPQETQYF
TGTGCCAGCAGCGTCGGACTAGCGGGGATCCCACAAGAGACCCAGTACTTC